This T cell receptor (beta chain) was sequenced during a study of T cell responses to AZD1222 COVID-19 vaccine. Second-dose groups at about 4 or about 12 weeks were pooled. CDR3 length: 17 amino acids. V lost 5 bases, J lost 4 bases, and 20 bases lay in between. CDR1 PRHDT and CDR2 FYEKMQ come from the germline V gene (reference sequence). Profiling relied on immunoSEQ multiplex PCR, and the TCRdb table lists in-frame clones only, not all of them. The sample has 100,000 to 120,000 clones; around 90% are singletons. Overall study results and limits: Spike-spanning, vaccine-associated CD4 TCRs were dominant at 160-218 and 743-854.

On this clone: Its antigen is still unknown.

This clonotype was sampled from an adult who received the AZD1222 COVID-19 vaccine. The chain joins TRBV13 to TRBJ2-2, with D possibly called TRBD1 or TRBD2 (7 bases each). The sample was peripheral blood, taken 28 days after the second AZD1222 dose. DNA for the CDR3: TGTGCCAGCAGCGAAAAGGGGGGGACAGTATTCACCGGGGAGCTGTTTTTT. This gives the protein CASSEKGGTVFTGELFF.